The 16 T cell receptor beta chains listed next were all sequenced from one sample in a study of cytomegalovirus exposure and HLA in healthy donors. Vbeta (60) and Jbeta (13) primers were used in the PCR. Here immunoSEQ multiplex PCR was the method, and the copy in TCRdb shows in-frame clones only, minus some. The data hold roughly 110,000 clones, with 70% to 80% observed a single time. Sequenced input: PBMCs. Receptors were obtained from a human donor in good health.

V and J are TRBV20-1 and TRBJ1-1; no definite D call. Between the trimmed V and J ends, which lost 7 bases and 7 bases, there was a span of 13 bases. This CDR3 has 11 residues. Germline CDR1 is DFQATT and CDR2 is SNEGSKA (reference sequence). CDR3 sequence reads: CSVRDPNEAFF. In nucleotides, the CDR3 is TGCAGTGTGCGAGATCCTAATGAAGCTTTCTTT.

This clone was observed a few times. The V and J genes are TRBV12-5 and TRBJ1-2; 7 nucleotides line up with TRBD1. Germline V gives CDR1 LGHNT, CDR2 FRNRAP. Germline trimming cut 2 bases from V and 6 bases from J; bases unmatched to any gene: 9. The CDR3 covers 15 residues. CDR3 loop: CASGLLPGQRNGYTF. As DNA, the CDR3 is TGTGCTAGTGGTTTGTTGCCGGGACAGAGAAATGGCTACACCTTC.

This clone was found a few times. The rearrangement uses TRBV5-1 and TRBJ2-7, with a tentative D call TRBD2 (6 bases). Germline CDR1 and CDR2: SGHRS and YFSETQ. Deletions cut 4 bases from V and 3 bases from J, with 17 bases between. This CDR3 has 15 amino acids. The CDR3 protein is CASSPRGTANYEQYF. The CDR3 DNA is TGCGCCAGCAGCCCCCGGGGGACGGCGAACTACGAGCAGTACTTC.

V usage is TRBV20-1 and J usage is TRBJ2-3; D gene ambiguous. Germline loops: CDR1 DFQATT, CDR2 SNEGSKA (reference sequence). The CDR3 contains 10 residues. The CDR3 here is CILGPDTQYF. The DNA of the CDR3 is TGCATATTGGGCCCAGATACGCAGTATTTT.

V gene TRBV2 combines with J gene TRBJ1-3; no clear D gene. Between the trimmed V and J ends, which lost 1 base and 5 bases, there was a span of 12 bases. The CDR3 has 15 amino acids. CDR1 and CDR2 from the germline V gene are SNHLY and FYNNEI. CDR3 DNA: TGTGCCAGCAGTGAAGAACAACCGATTAGAAACACCATATATTTT. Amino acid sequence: CASSEEQPIRNTIYF.

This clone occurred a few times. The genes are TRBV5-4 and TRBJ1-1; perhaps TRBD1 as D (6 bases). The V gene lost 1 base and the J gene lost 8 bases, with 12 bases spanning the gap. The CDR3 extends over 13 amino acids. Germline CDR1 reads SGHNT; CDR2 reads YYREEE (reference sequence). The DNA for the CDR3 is TGTGCCAGCAGCTTGCTTGGCAGGGGAGAAGCTTTCTTT. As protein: CASSLLGRGEAFF.

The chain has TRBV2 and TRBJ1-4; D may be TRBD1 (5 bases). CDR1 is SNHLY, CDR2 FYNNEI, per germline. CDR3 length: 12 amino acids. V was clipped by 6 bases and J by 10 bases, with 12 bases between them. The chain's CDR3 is CASRQTQGKLFF. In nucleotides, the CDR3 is TGTGCCAGCAGACAAACCCAGGGAAAACTGTTTTTT.

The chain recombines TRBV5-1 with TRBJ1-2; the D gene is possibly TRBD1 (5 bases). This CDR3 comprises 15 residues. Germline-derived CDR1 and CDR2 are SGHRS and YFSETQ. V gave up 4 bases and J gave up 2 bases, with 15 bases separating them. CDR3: CASSPSTGANYGYTF. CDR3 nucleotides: TGCGCCAGCAGCCCCTCCACAGGAGCCAACTATGGCTACACCTTC.

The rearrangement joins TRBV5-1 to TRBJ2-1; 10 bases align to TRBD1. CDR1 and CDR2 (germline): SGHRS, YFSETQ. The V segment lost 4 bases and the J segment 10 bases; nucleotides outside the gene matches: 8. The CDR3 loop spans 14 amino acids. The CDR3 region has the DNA TGCGCCAGCAGCCTGGACAGGGGGTTAGGGGAGCAGTTCTTC. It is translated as CASSLDRGLGEQFF.

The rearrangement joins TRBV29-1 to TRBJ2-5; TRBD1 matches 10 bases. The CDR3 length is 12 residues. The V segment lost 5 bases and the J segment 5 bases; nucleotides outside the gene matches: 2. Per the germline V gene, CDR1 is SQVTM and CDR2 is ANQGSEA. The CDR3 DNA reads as TGCAGCGTTACGGACAGGGGGGAGACCCAGTACTTC. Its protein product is CSVTDRGETQYF.

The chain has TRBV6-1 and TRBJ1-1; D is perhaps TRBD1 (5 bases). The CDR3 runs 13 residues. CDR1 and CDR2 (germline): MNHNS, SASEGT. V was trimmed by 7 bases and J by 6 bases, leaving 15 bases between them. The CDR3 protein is CASNLPGGPEAFF. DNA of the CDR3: TGTGCCAGCAACCTCCCCGGGGGTCCTGAAGCTTTCTTT.

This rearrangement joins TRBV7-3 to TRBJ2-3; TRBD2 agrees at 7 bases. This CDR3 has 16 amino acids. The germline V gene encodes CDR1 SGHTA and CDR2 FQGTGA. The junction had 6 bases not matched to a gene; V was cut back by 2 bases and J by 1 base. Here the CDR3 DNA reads TGTGCCAGCAGCTTATTCCTTGCGGGGGGCACAGATACGCAGTATTTT. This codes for CASSLFLAGGTDTQYF.

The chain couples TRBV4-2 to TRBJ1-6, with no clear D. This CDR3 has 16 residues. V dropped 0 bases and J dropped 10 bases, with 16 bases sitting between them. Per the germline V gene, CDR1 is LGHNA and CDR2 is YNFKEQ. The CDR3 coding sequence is TGTGCCAGCAGCCAAGAACGGAGAGGCCCCAAGTCACCCCTCCACTTT. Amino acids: CASSQERRGPKSPLHF.

The DNA of the CDR3 is TGTGCCTGGATAAAGGGACTAGATATCAATGAGCAGTTCTTC. Protein product: CAWIKGLDINEQFF. This sequence joins TRBV30 and TRBJ2-1; 8 nucleotides match TRBD2. Germline V gene sequence: CDR1 GTSNPN, CDR2 SVGIG (reference sequence). The CDR3 totals 14 residues. V lost 4 bases and J lost 6; bases outside the gene matches: 8.

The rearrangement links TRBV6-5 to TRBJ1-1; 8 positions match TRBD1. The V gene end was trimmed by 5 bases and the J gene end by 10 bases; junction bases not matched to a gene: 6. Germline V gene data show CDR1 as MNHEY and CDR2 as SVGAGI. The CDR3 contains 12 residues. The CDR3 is CASSNNRGSAFF. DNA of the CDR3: TGTGCCAGCAGTAACAACAGGGGGTCAGCTTTCTTT.

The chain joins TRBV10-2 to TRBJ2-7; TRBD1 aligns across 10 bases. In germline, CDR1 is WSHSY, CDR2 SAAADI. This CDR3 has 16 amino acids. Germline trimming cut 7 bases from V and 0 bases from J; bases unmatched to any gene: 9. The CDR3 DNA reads TGCGCCAGCACCGGGGGGGGGACAGGGGACTCCTACGAGCAGTACTTC. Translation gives CASTGGGTGDSYEQYF.